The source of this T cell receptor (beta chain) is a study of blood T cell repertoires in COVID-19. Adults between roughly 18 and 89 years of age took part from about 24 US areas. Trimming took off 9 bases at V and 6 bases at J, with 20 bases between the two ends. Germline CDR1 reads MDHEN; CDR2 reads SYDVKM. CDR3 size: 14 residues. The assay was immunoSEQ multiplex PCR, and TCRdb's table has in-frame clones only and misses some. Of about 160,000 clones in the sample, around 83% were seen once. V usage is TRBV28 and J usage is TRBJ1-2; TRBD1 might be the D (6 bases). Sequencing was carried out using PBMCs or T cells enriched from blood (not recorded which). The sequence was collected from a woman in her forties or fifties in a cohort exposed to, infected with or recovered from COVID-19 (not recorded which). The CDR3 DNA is TGTGCCAGTAGCGTCGTCGGCCCAGGGGATGGCTACACCTTC. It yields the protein CASSVVGPGDGYTF.